Listed below are T cell receptor beta chains from one sample, sequenced in a study of radiation and T cells in renal cell carcinoma. The method was immunoSEQ multiplex PCR; TCRdb's version includes in-frame clones alone and lacks a portion of them. Counted here are roughly 28,000 clones, roughly 80% occurring once; the ten biggest clones make up about a third. Source: blood, taken from a patient whose treatment included radiotherapy and nephrectomy. All receptors come from a man in his fifties or sixties with renal cell carcinoma. CDR3s include the opening cysteine and the closing phenylalanine or tryptophan. A D gene is named only where the DNA matches it firmly. Size tells how often a clone was seen (once, few, many) or the class of an expanded clone, and some rows leave it out.

size	V	D	J	CDR3	DNA
NA	TRBV10-2	TRBD2	TRBJ2-2	CASSFNLAGHRTGELFF	TGCGCCAGCAGTTTCAATTTAGCGGGCCACAGAACCGGGGAGCTGTTTTTT
few	TRBV5-5	NA	TRBJ2-1	CASSALTGFLYNEQFF	TGTGCCAGCAGCGCCCTGACAGGTTTCCTTTACAATGAGCAGTTCTTC
NA	TRBV15	NA	TRBJ2-4	CATSRDRVGTKNIQYF	TGTGCCACCAGCAGAGATCGTGTGGGGACAAAAAACATTCAGTACTTC
NA	TRBV20-1	NA	TRBJ2-7	CSAYDYYEQYF	TGCAGTGCTTATGACTACTACGAGCAGTACTTC
NA	TRBV18	TRBD1	TRBJ1-2	CASSRTGTVYYGYTF	TGTGCCAGCTCACGCACCGGGACAGTCTATTACGGCTACACCTTC
NA	TRBV11-3	NA	TRBJ1-2	CASSLKCGGNYGYTF	TGTGCCAGCAGCTTAAAATGTGGGGGGAACTATGGCTACACCTTC
NA	TRBV5-1	TRBD1	TRBJ2-1	CASGGQGVDNEQFF	TGCGCCAGCGGGGGACAGGGAGTGGACAATGAGCAGTTCTTC
NA	TRBV5-1	TRBD1	TRBJ2-1	CASSPSPGTVGRSYNEQFF	TGCGCCAGCAGCCCGTCACCCGGGACAGTGGGACGGTCCTACAATGAGCAGTTCTTC
NA	TRBV6-9	NA	TRBJ1-5	CASSYILSNQPQHF	TGTGCCAGCAGTTATATACTCTCCAATCAGCCCCAGCATTTT
NA	TRBV18	TRBD1	TRBJ1-5	CASSSDRGQPQHF	TGTGCCAGCTCCTCGGACAGGGGTCAGCCCCAGCATTTT
few	TRBV4-1	TRBD2	TRBJ2-1	CASSQGGLAGYNEQFF	TGCGCCAGCAGCCAAGGAGGACTAGCGGGGTACAATGAGCAGTTCTTC
few	TRBV19	NA	TRBJ2-7	CASSRQARQGSTYEQYF	TGTGCCAGTAGTCGTCAAGCTCGGCAGGGATCTACGTACGAGCAGTACTTC
NA	TRBV19	TRBD1	TRBJ2-1	CASRGLDRGFAYNEQFF	TGTGCCAGTAGGGGGCTCGACAGGGGTTTCGCCTACAATGAGCAGTTCTTC
NA	TRBV6-1	NA	TRBJ2-4	CASSSVGDINIQYF	TGTGCCAGCAGTTCCGTCGGGGACATAAACATTCAGTACTTC
NA	TRBV12-5	NA	TRBJ1-4	CASAVGGVSKKLFF	TGTGCTAGTGCCGTTGGGGGAGTGAGTAAAAAACTGTTTTTT
NA	TRBV18	TRBD2	TRBJ2-1	CASSLSGTVTNEQFF	TGTGCCAGCTCACTAAGCGGGACGGTTACAAATGAGCAGTTCTTC
NA	TRBV28	NA	TRBJ2-7	CASSLGVPRGLYQIITSYEQYF	TGTGCCAGCAGTTTAGGAGTTCCCCGCGGCTTGTATCAGATCATAACCTCCTACGAGCAGTACTTC
NA	TRBV30	TRBD1	TRBJ1-6	CAWSAPVVRGRRDHSPLHF	TGTGCCTGGAGTGCTCCAGTCGTCAGGGGGCGCAGGGATCATTCACCCCTCCACTTT
NA	TRBV13	NA	TRBJ1-2	CASSLRAATAYGYTF	TGTGCCAGCAGCCTGCGGGCCGCGACAGCCTATGGCTACACCTTC
NA	TRBV27	TRBD1	TRBJ1-1	CASSSYRTGTVPEAFF	TGTGCCAGCAGTTCATACCGGACAGGGACCGTTCCTGAAGCTTTCTTT
NA	TRBV7-9	TRBD1	TRBJ1-4	CASSPGQGFEKLFF	TGTGCCAGCAGCCCAGGACAGGGATTTGAAAAACTGTTTTTT
few	TRBV18	NA	TRBJ2-2	CASSPRNINTGELFF	TGTGCCAGCTCACCACGGAACATCAACACCGGGGAGCTGTTTTTT
once	TRBV13	NA	TRBJ2-7	CASLTRDAPYEQYF	TGTGCCAGCTTGACCAGGGACGCCCCCTACGAGCAGTACTTC